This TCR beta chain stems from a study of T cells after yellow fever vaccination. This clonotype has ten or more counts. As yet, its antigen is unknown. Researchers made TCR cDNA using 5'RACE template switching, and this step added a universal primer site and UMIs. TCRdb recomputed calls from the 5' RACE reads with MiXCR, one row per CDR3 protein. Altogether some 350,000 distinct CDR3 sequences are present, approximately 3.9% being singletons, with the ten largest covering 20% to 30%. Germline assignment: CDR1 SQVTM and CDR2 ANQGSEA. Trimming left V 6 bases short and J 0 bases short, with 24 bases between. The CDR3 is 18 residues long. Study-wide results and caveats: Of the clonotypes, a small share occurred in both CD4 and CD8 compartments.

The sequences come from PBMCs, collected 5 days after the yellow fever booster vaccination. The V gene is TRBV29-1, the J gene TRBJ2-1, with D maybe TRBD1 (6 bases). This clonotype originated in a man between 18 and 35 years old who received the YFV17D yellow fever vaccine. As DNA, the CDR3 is TGCAGCGTGCCTAACGGCAGGGGTCTTCCGAGCTCCTACAATGAGCAGTTCTTC. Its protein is CSVPNGRGLPSSYNEQFF.